The 14 T cell receptor beta chains below all came from one sample that was sequenced in a study of blood T cells in healthy people across ages. Primed by a sample-barcoded 5' primer and a J-beta primer mix, a second PCR proceeded for about 6 to 11 cycles. TCRdb passed the 5' RACE reads through MiXCR, listing each CDR3 protein once. Here the sample spans over 600,000 distinct CDR3 sequences, roughly 50% being singletons. Material: blood. Receptor source: a man aged 40-49 years in good health.

The rearrangement links TRBV6-6 to TRBJ2-7; TRBD2 matches 11 bases. In germline, CDR1 is MNHNY, CDR2 SVGAGI (reference sequence). The CDR3 totals 16 residues. V lost 0 bases, J lost 6 bases, and 7 bases stayed unmatched. The CDR3 DNA sequence: TGTGCCAGCAGTTACTCATCTAGCGGGGGGCTTCGCGAGCAGTACTTC. This codes for CASSYSSSGGLREQYF.

This clonotype was counted between two and nine times. The chain recombines TRBV7-9 with TRBJ2-1, with 9 bases matching TRBD1. Trimming took 5 bases from V and 3 from J; bases not matched to a gene: 2. CDR1 SEHNR and CDR2 FQNEAQ come from the germline V gene (reference sequence). This CDR3 spans 14 amino acids. The CDR3 bases are TGTGCCAGCAGCCAGACAGGGGGCTACAATGAGCAGTTCTTC. Translation: CASSQTGGYNEQFF.

The rearrangement joins TRBV27 to TRBJ2-7; no firm D call. The ends were cut back, 4 bases at V and 8 bases at J, with 18 bases in the middle. Looked up from germline, CDR1 is MNHEY and CDR2 is SMNVEV (reference sequence). CDR3 length: 14 amino acids. CDR3 amino acids: CASSYLGIPRQQYF. The CDR3 DNA reads TGTGCCAGCAGTTATTTAGGGATCCCCCGGCAGCAGTACTTC.

The chain combines TRBV28 with TRBJ2-3; tentatively, D is TRBD2 (5 bases). V lost 7 bases to trimming and J lost 1 base, with 24 bases between them. CDR1 MDHEN and CDR2 SYDVKM come from the germline V gene. This CDR3 comprises 18 residues. This CDR3 is CASTTPPPQLGGTDTQYF. DNA for the CDR3: TGTGCCAGCACTACCCCGCCCCCCCAACTAGGCGGCACAGATACGCAGTATTTT.

V is TRBV3-1 and J is TRBJ2-3; 10 bases fit TRBD2. This CDR3 is 18 amino acids long. Germline-derived CDR1 and CDR2 are LGHDT and YNNKEL (reference sequence). V dropped 4 bases and J dropped 2; count of bases not matched to a gene: 12. In DNA, the CDR3 is TGTGCCAGCAGCCCACGACTAGCGGGTCCGATAAACACAGATACGCAGTATTTT. Encoded protein: CASSPRLAGPINTDTQYF.

The rearrangement links TRBV28 to TRBJ2-7, with 8 nucleotides matching TRBD1. The J call may be wrong; the DNA end is better matched by TRBJ2-5. Germline loops: CDR1 MDHEN, CDR2 SYDVKM. The CDR3 has 15 amino acids. The CDR3 reads CASRSDRVNWETQYF. The CDR3 nucleotides are TGTGCCAGCAGGTCGGACAGGGTCAATTGGGAGACCCAGTACTTC.

V usage is TRBV7-8 and J usage is TRBJ2-1, with unresolved D. CDR3 length: 16 residues. Germline-derived CDR1 and CDR2 are SGHVS and FQNEAQ. Between the trimmed V and J ends, which lost 6 bases and 0 bases, there was a span of 15 bases. The CDR3 sequence: CASSKTSASSYNEQFF. CDR3 coding DNA: TGTGCCAGCAGTAAAACAAGTGCAAGCTCCTACAATGAGCAGTTCTTC.

The V gene is TRBV7-7, the J gene TRBJ2-7; TRBD2 agrees at 13 bases. V lost 1 base and J lost 6; bases outside the gene matches: 6. The germline V gene encodes CDR1 SSHAT and CDR2 FNYEAQ (reference sequence). The CDR3 has 16 residues. CDR3 nucleotide sequence: TGTGCCAGCAGCTTAGTACCGGGACTAGCGGGAAGCGAGCAGTACTTC. It is translated as CASSLVPGLAGSEQYF.

This chain joins TRBV13 and TRBJ2-2, with D possibly matching TRBD2 (5 bases). Per germline, CDR1 PRHDT and CDR2 FYEKMQ (reference sequence). The V end was cut by 5 bases, the J end by 5 bases, with 6 bases between. The CDR3 has 12 residues. In DNA form, the CDR3 reads TGTGCCAGCAGCGAGGGAACCGGGGAGCTGTTTTTT. Translating it yields CASSEGTGELFF. The complete variable domain, with remaining parts taken from reference TRBV13 and TRBJ2-2, reads AAGVIQSPRHLIKEKRETATLKCYPIPRHDTVYWYQQGPGQDPQFLISFYEKMQSDKGSIPDRFSAQQFSDYHSELNMSSLELGDSALYFCASSEGTGELFFGEGSRLTVL.

J is TRBJ1-2 and V is TRBV27; D gene ambiguous. There are 15 residues in the CDR3. The germline V gene encodes CDR1 MNHEY and CDR2 SMNVEV (reference sequence). Trimming shortened V by 6 bases and J by 1 base, and 15 bases separated the two germline ends. The CDR3 reads CASSPGYGLNYGYTF. DNA for the CDR3: TGTGCCAGCAGCCCAGGTTACGGGCTTAACTATGGCTACACCTTC.

The V and J genes are TRBV28 and TRBJ1-2, with a possible D match to TRBD1 (5 bases). The CDR3 spans 14 residues. Trimming pared 6 bases from V and 3 bases from J, leaving 14 bases between. Per germline, CDR1 MDHEN and CDR2 SYDVKM. The CDR3 spells CASRSSGGDYGYTF. For the CDR3, the DNA is TGTGCCAGCAGATCCTCGGGGGGGGACTATGGCTACACCTTC.

This clonotype was recorded a few times. An end of the junction does not agree with germline; a read error may underlie this. The V call is TRBV7-9, the J call TRBJ2-1; D is ambiguous. CDR1 and CDR2 (germline): SEHNR, FQNEAQ (reference sequence). The CDR3 has 14 amino acids. The CDR3 here is CASSLASSYNEQFF. CDR3 sequence (DNA): TGCGCCAGCAGCTTAGCTAGCTCCTACAATGAGCAGTTCTTC.

The chain employs TRBV27 and TRBJ2-5; 9 bases align to TRBD2. This CDR3 is 14 amino acids long. Germline CDR1 is MNHEY and CDR2 is SMNVEV (reference sequence). The V and J ends lost 4 bases and 3 bases, in that order; junction bases with no gene match: 3. The CDR3 DNA reads TGTGCCAGCAGTTCTGGCGGGGGGGAAGAGACCCAGTACTTC. Translation: CASSSGGGEETQYF.

Only a few counts were recorded for this clonotype. This chain connects TRBV6-1 to TRBJ2-7; 7 bases map to TRBD2. CDR3 size: 14 residues. Germline V gene data show CDR1 as MNHNS and CDR2 as SASEGT. The junction had 9 bases not matched to a gene; V was cut back by 5 bases and J by 5 bases. CDR3 DNA sequence: TGTGCCAGCAGTAACAGCGGGATCGATAACGAGCAGTACTTC. Translating it yields CASSNSGIDNEQYF.